The present TCR beta chain was sequenced within a study of tumor and adjacent non-tumor tissue in lung cancer. RNA was extracted from bulk tissue without any cell sorting. The normal lung tissue was taken more than 3 cm from the tumor edge. The CDR3 has 14 residues. With 6 bases removed from V and 2 bases from J, the gap between germline ends came to 10 bases. Germline CDR1 and CDR2: MDHEN and SYDVKM. The library came from three nested PCR rounds adapted from ARM-PCR protocols. TCRdb re-derived calls from the multiplex PCR reads in MiXCR, one entry per CDR3 protein. This repertoire shows 43,000 or so distinct CDR3 sequences, approximately 57% found once; its top ten account for about 41%.

This TCR was sampled from a man aged 50 to 60 with non-small cell lung cancer. The V gene is TRBV28, the J gene TRBJ2-2, with D possibly matching TRBD1 (5 bases). Sample: distant non-tumor lung tissue. CDR3 loop: CASSWGLNTGELFF. The DNA for the CDR3 is TGTGCCAGCAGCTGGGGCTTAAACACCGGGGAGCTGTTTTTT.